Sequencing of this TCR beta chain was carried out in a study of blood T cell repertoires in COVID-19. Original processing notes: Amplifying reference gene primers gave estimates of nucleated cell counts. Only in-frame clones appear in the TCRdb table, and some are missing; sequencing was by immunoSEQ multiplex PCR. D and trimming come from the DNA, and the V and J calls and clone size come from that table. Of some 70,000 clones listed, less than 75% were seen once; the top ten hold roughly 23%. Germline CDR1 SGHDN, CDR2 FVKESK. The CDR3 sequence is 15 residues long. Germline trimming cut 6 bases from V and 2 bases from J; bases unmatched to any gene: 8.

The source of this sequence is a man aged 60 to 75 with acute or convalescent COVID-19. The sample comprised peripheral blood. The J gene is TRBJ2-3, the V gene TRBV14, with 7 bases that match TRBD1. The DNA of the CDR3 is TGTGCCAGCAGTCCACAGGGGACCTACACAGATACGCAGTATTTT. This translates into CASSPQGTYTDTQYF. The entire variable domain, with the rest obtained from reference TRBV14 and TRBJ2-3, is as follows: EAGVTQFPSHSVIEKGQTVTLRCDPISGHDNLYWYRRVMGKEIKFLLHFVKESKQDESGMPNNRFLAERTGGTYSTLKVQPAELEDSGVYFCASSPQGTYTDTQYFGPGTRLTVL.